One and the same sample provided the 21 T cell receptor beta chains below, sequenced in a study of T-cell reconstitution after alpha-beta-depleted transplantation in children (dated by TCRdb to 2015 to 2016). The protocol used for the library was PCR. Sequencing instrument: Illumina HiSeq 2500. Molecular barcoding was employed in the preparation of TCR libraries, with unique molecular identifiers being used to normalize TCRbeta repertoire quantification. TCRdb trimmed public reads at Q25 via fastp, called clones via MiXCR and kept in-frame beta chains. Entries are consolidated by CDR3 protein sequence, retaining the most common genes and DNA. Here the sample has 200,000 to 250,000 distinct CDR3 sequences; about a tenth occur a single time. Over 25% of the sample lies in the top ten. The intended sense of this specimen's treatment or condition label: allogeneic hematopoietic cell transplantation with graft depleted of TCRalphabeta T cells and CD19 B cells.

The sample here was PBMCs, taken before TCRalphabeta/CD19-depleted stem cell transplant. All receptors derive from a child under three years old with acute myeloid leukemia, due to receive a stem cell transplant.

Only a few counts were recorded for this clonotype. The J gene is TRBJ2-6, the V gene TRBV6-1; weak D call: TRBD1 (5 bases). The CDR3 runs to 12 residues. Trimming shortened V by 3 bases and J by 15 bases, and 12 bases separated the two germline ends. Germline CDR1 reads MNHNS; CDR2 reads SASEGT. CDR3 nucleotide sequence: TGTGCCAGCAGTGAGTTCAGGGTGGCCCTGACTTTC. Translated: CASSEFRVALTF.

This clonotype was recorded at least ten times. The CDR3 nucleotides read TGCGCCAGCAGCTTGACTCGCATAGGACAGCCGCTGGCTGGGGCCAACGTCCTGACTTTC. Amino acids: CASSLTRIGQPLAGANVLTF. This chain joins TRBV5-1 and TRBJ2-6; D possibly corresponds to TRBD1 (6 bases). Between the trimmed V and J ends, which lost 1 base and 2 bases, there was a span of 22 bases. From germline, CDR1 is SGHRS and CDR2 YFSETQ. The CDR3 consists of 20 residues.

This clonotype occurred many times. The V gene is TRBV5-1, the J gene TRBJ2-1; a possible D gene is TRBD1 (5 bases). The CDR3 is 11 residues long. Germline V gene sequence: CDR1 SGHRS, CDR2 YFSETQ. With 6 bases removed from V and 10 bases from J, the gap between germline ends came to 11 bases. The CDR3, as DNA: TGCGCCAGCAAGTCGAGACAGGAGCAGTTCTTC. It encodes CASKSRQEQFF.

This clonotype was seen repeatedly, ten times or more. The chain couples TRBV10-3 to TRBJ1-1; TRBD1 is a possible D gene (5 bases). Germline CDR1 reads ENHRY; CDR2 reads SYGVKD. Trimming removed 3 bases at V and 1 base at J, with 9 bases between. The CDR3 has 14 residues. The DNA of the CDR3 is TGTGCCATCAGTGATGCTGGACAGAACACTGAAGCTTTCTTT. Translation gives CAISDAGQNTEAFF.

This clonotype was observed at least ten times. This chain joins TRBV12-3 or TRBV12-4 and TRBJ1-1; 12 bases line up with TRBD1. The CDR3 runs to 15 residues. The V segment lost 5 bases and the J segment 3 bases; nucleotides outside the gene matches: 4. This chain's CDR3 is CASSGTGGAYTEAFF. The DNA of the CDR3 is TGTGCCAGCAGTGGGACAGGGGGCGCGTACACTGAAGCTTTCTTT.

This clonotype has ten or more counts. The chain has TRBV3-1 and TRBJ2-1, with TRBD2 matching 9 bases. Germline V gene data show CDR1 as LGHDT and CDR2 as YNNKEL (reference sequence). The V and J ends lost 5 bases and 3 bases, in that order; junction bases with no gene match: 5. The CDR3 is 15 residues long. The CDR3 DNA reads TGTGCCAGCAGCTCCGGGACTAGCCTCTACAATGAGCAGTTCTTC. This sequence encodes CASSSGTSLYNEQFF.

This clonotype was seen a few times. The rearrangement links TRBV5-1 to TRBJ1-3; possibly TRBD1 for D (5 bases). Germline V CDR1 and CDR2: SGHRS, YFSETQ. V dropped 4 bases and J dropped 5 bases, with 16 bases sitting between them. The CDR3 loop spans 15 amino acids. CDR3 in amino acids: CASSRTGQLRNTIYF. The CDR3 coding sequence is TGCGCCAGCAGCCGAACGGGGCAGCTAAGAAACACCATATATTTT.

Many counts were recorded for this clonotype. The rearrangement links TRBV3-1 to TRBJ2-1, with 9 bases identical to TRBD2. V gave up 4 bases and J gave up 10 bases; unmatched junction bases: 17. Germline CDR1 and CDR2: LGHDT and YNNKEL (reference sequence). The CDR3 totals 17 residues. In DNA form, the CDR3 reads TGTGCCAGCAGCCTACAAGGTATCGGCCTAGCGGGGCAAGAGCAGTTCTTC. Protein: CASSLQGIGLAGQEQFF.

This clonotype was recorded at least ten times. V usage is TRBV20-1 and J usage is TRBJ2-7; D unresolved. Germline assignment: CDR1 DFQATT and CDR2 SNEGSKA (reference sequence). The germline V and J ends were trimmed by 0 bases and 0 bases, with 6 bases remaining between them. The CDR3 runs 13 residues. The CDR3 nucleotides are TGCAGTGCTAGAGAGACGCCCTCCTACGAGCAGTACTTC. Translation: CSARETPSYEQYF.

At least ten counts were recorded for this clonotype. The gene calls are TRBV7-2 and TRBJ1-2; TRBD1 matches at 7 bases. Germline CDR1 and CDR2: SGHTA and FQGNSA. The CDR3 sequence is 17 residues long. J was trimmed by 5 bases and V by 5 bases; bases with no gene match: 17. As DNA, the CDR3 is TGTGCCAGCAGCCTAACCCGACAGGGCCGGCTACCTTATGGCTACACCTTC. This encodes CASSLTRQGRLPYGYTF.

This clonotype was recorded many times. The chain joins TRBV3-1 to TRBJ2-7; 8 nucleotides match TRBD1. CDR1 is LGHDT, CDR2 YNNKEL, per germline (reference sequence). V gave up 1 base and J gave up 3 bases; unmatched junction bases: 2. The CDR3 is made up of 14 amino acids. CDR3 amino acids: CASSQGTGFYEQYF. CDR3 in DNA: TGTGCCAGCAGCCAAGGGACAGGGTTCTACGAGCAGTACTTC.

This clonotype was seen repeatedly, ten times or more. The chain links TRBV20-1 to TRBJ2-7, with 9 bases fitting TRBD1. Germline V lookup: CDR1 DFQATT, CDR2 SNEGSKA (reference sequence). V was clipped by 5 bases and J by 2 bases; unmatched bases: 4. The CDR3 totals 13 residues. CDR3: CSAPGTGPYEQYF. The CDR3 DNA reads as TGCAGTGCTCCCGGGACAGGGCCCTACGAGCAGTACTTC.

In its sample, this clonotype was seen many times. The V call is TRBV27, the J call TRBJ2-2; 11 nucleotides match TRBD2. CDR3 length: 15 amino acids. V dropped 6 bases and J dropped 7; count of bases not matched to a gene: 7. CDR1 and CDR2 (germline): MNHEY, SMNVEV (reference sequence). The CDR3 region has the DNA TGTGCCAGCAGACTAGCGGGAGACAACGGCGGGGAGCTGTTTTTT. Protein product: CASRLAGDNGGELFF.

Regarding this clonotype: With a much larger clone just one base away, this may be a read error. V is TRBV12-3 or TRBV12-4 and J is TRBJ2-4; no definite D call. Trimming removed 5 bases from V and 4 bases from J, with 6 bases in between. CDR3 size: 12 residues. The CDR3, as DNA: TGTGCCAGCAGTGCCTCTAAAAACATTCAGTACTTC. This gives the protein CASSASKNIQYF.

This clonotype has a handful of counts. In nucleotides, the CDR3 is TGTGCCAGCAGGCCCAGCTTGCGGGAGACCCAGTACTTC. Encoded protein: CASRPSLRETQYF. This chain uses TRBV6-2 or TRBV6-3 with TRBJ2-5, with no clear D. V gave up 6 bases and J gave up 5 bases, with 13 bases separating them. The germline V gene has CDR1 MNHEY and CDR2 SVGEGT. The CDR3 sequence is 13 residues long.

This clonotype has only a few counts. The gene calls are TRBV12-3 or TRBV12-4 and TRBJ2-1; 11 nucleotides agree with TRBD2. The V segment lost 6 bases and the J segment 0 bases; nucleotides outside the gene matches: 16. The CDR3 is 20 residues long. In nucleotides, the CDR3 is TGTGCCAGCAGAACTTACTGGGCTAGCGGGGGGCAGAGCTCCTACAATGAGCAGTTCTTC. Translation gives CASRTYWASGGQSSYNEQFF.

This clonotype has a count of ten or more. The chain links TRBV20-1 to TRBJ1-1; D possibly corresponds to TRBD1 (5 bases). The CDR3 has 13 residues. Looked up from germline, CDR1 is DFQATT and CDR2 is SNEGSKA (reference sequence). V lost 3 bases to trimming and J lost 4 bases, with 12 bases between them. The CDR3 here is CSASAGRGTEAFF. Here the CDR3 DNA reads TGCAGTGCTAGCGCAGGGAGGGGCACTGAAGCTTTCTTT.

This clonotype came up many times. This chain uses TRBV4-1 with TRBJ2-6; D is unresolved. The CDR3 totals 14 residues. Germline loops: CDR1 MGHRA, CDR2 YSYEKL. The V end was cut by 0 bases, the J end by 3 bases, with 3 bases between. CDR3 region: CASSQEVGANVLTF. In DNA form, the CDR3 reads TGCGCCAGCAGCCAAGAGGTTGGGGCCAACGTCCTGACTTTC.

This clonotype was counted ten times or more. J is TRBJ2-7 and V is TRBV29-1; D remains unclear. Trimming left V 4 bases short and J 2 bases short, with 15 bases between. In germline, CDR1 is SQVTM, CDR2 ANQGSEA. The CDR3 spans 14 residues. Here the CDR3 reads CSVVADGMTYEQYF. CDR3 nucleotide sequence: TGCAGCGTTGTGGCGGACGGAATGACCTACGAGCAGTACTTC.

There are many counts of this clonotype. This rearrangement joins TRBV7-2 to TRBJ2-5, with 8 bases lining up with TRBD1. V was pared by 6 bases and J by 4 bases, with 4 bases of the junction left unmatched. CDR1 and CDR2 from the germline V gene are SGHTA and FQGNSA. The CDR3 runs to 13 residues. The CDR3 DNA follows: TGTGCCAGCAGACGGACAGGGCCAGAGACCCAGTACTTC. This gives the protein CASRRTGPETQYF.

The J gene is TRBJ1-3, the V gene TRBV7-8; D might be TRBD1 (5 bases). Trimming took off 1 base at V and 4 bases at J, with 8 bases between the two ends. The germline V gene has CDR1 SGHVS and CDR2 FQNEAQ. This CDR3 region has 14 residues. This CDR3 reads CASSLVGGGNTIYF. Here the CDR3 DNA reads TGTGCCAGCAGCTTAGTGGGGGGGGGAAACACCATATATTTT.